What follows are 25 T cell receptor beta chains derived from one specimen sequenced in a study of blood T cell repertoires in COVID-19. The repertoire was sequenced with immunoSEQ multiplex PCR; TCRdb's copy has only in-frame clones and lacks some. The sample yields about 200,000 clones, roughly 87% seen once. Sequencing input: PBMCs or T cells enriched from blood (not recorded which). The origin of the receptors is a woman aged 25 to 45 who had recovered from COVID-19.

In its sample, this clone was seen once. The rearrangement joins TRBV7-8 to TRBJ1-2; TRBD1 matches at 9 bases. With V trimmed by 5 bases and J by 1 base, 5 bases remained unmatched. The CDR3 has 15 amino acids. Germline-derived CDR1 and CDR2 are SGHVS and FQNEAQ. The CDR3 DNA sequence: TGTGCCAGCAGCCCCGGACAGGGGAGTAACTATGGCTACACCTTC. It is translated as CASSPGQGSNYGYTF.

The chain employs TRBV7-9 and TRBJ2-3; D is perhaps TRBD1 (6 bases). Germline V gene lookup returns CDR1 SEHNR and CDR2 FQNEAQ (reference sequence). This CDR3 contains 16 residues. Trimming pared 2 bases from V and 5 bases from J, leaving 17 bases between. CDR3 protein: CASSLPTGTEGDTQYF. DNA for the CDR3: TGTGCCAGCAGCTTACCCACAGGGACCGAGGGAGATACGCAGTATTTT.

The chain recombines TRBV4-1 with TRBJ2-4; TRBD1 is a possible D gene (5 bases). Trimming removed 4 bases from V and 0 bases from J, with 16 bases in between. Germline V gives CDR1 MGHRA, CDR2 YSYEKL. The CDR3 spans 17 residues. The CDR3 nucleotides read TGCGCCAGCAGCCCTGGGCGACAGTCCCTAGCCAAAAACATTCAGTACTTC. Protein: CASSPGRQSLAKNIQYF.

V usage is TRBV18 and J usage is TRBJ1-2; D not resolved. The length of the CDR3 is 13 residues. Trimming shortened V by 0 bases and J by 4 bases, and 6 bases separated the two germline ends. The germline gives CDR1 KGHSH, CDR2 LQKENI. In nucleotides, the CDR3 is TGTGCCAGCTCACCACCGAGAAGCTATGGCTACACCTTC. Residues: CASSPPRSYGYTF.

V usage is TRBV18 and J usage is TRBJ1-2, with unresolved D. This CDR3 region has 17 residues. The germline gives CDR1 KGHSH, CDR2 LQKENI. V shed 2 bases and J shed 5 bases, with 21 bases lying between them. CDR3 bases: TGTGCCAGCTCACCAGGGTCAGCGAACCAAATTCAGTATGGCTACACCTTC. Protein product: CASSPGSANQIQYGYTF.

J is TRBJ2-2 and V is TRBV19, with D tentatively TRBD2 (6 bases). Looked up from germline, CDR1 is LNHDA and CDR2 is SQIVND (reference sequence). The CDR3 sequence is 15 residues long. Trimming removed 4 bases at V and 4 bases at J, with 13 bases between. The CDR3 reads CASSRGETSTGELFF. The CDR3 DNA is TGTGCCAGTAGTAGGGGGGAGACGAGCACCGGGGAGCTGTTTTTT.

The genes are TRBV5-6 and TRBJ1-2; possible D gene TRBD1, 5 bases. Per germline, CDR1 SGHDT and CDR2 YYEEEE. The CDR3 runs 14 residues. V dropped 2 bases and J dropped 3 bases, with 11 bases sitting between them. DNA of the CDR3: TGTGCCAGCAGCTTCTTGCAGGGTGACTATGGCTACACCTTC. Amino acids: CASSFLQGDYGYTF.

This clone was seen only a few times. This chain's CDR3 is CSVVGQEIHGYTF. The CDR3 bases are TGCAGCGTTGTGGGACAGGAAATCCATGGCTACACCTTC. The chain couples TRBV29-1 to TRBJ1-2, with TRBD1 matching 8 bases. This CDR3 is 13 amino acids long. Germline lookup yields CDR1 SQVTM and CDR2 ANQGSEA. J gave up 6 bases and V 4 bases, and 7 bases lay outside the gene matches.

The rearrangement joins TRBV7-9 to TRBJ2-7, with TRBD2 matching over 10 bases. Trimming removed 0 bases from V and 2 bases from J; junction bases left unmatched: 13. CDR3 length: 19 amino acids. Germline values: CDR1 SEHNR, CDR2 FQNEAQ (reference sequence). Here the CDR3 reads CASSLAGEREGLRAYEQYF. CDR3 nucleotides: TGTGCCAGCAGCTTAGCGGGGGAGCGGGAGGGCCTTAGGGCCTACGAGCAGTACTTC.

The V and J genes are TRBV12-5 and TRBJ2-2, with D possibly matching TRBD2 (6 bases). This CDR3 region has 15 residues. CDR1 is LGHNT, CDR2 FRNRAP, per germline. The V and J ends lost 7 bases and 4 bases respectively, with 16 bases between them. As DNA, the CDR3 is TGTGCTAGTGCCTCCGAGGGGAGGAGCACCGGGGAGCTGTTTTTT. Translated, it gives CASASEGRSTGELFF. The full variable domain, rest sourced from reference TRBV12-5 and TRBJ2-2, is DARVTQTPRHKVTEMGQEVTMRCQPILGHNTVFWYRQTMMQGLELLAYFRNRAPLDDSGMPKDRFSAEMPDATLATLKIQPSEPRDSAVYFCASASEGRSTGELFFGEGSRLTVL.

The table lists this clone with a count of one. The rearrangement uses TRBV5-1 and TRBJ2-2; TRBD2 matches 11 bases. This CDR3 contains 19 residues. The V and J ends lost 0 bases and 7 bases, in that order; junction bases with no gene match: 14. Germline V gene data show CDR1 as SGHRS and CDR2 as YFSETQ. This chain's CDR3 is CASSLAGTSGAARGGELFF. DNA for the CDR3: TGCGCCAGCAGCTTGGCCGGGACTAGCGGAGCCGCAAGGGGCGGGGAGCTGTTTTTT.

This clone has only one observation. The gene calls are TRBV14 and TRBJ1-1; D is unclear. The V gene's germline CDR1 is SGHDN and CDR2 FVKESK. The CDR3 spans 15 residues. V was trimmed by 2 bases and J by 0 bases, leaving 10 bases between them. The CDR3, as DNA: TGTGCCAGCAGCCAACAGTACACGATGAACACTGAAGCTTTCTTT. This translates into CASSQQYTMNTEAFF. Drawing the rest from reference TRBV14 and TRBJ1-1, the complete variable domain is EAGVTQFPSHSVIEKGQTVTLRCDPISGHDNLYWYRRVMGKEIKFLLHFVKESKQDESGMPNNRFLAERTGGTYSTLKVQPAELEDSGVYFCASSQQYTMNTEAFFGQGTRLTVV.

The V gene is TRBV2, the J gene TRBJ2-7; 9 nucleotides match TRBD1. CDR3 length equals 14 residues. The V gene's germline CDR1 is SNHLY and CDR2 FYNNEI. V shed 6 bases, J shed 3 bases, and the junction held 6 bases outside the gene matches. Here the CDR3 reads CASSSGTGFYEQYF. In DNA form, the CDR3 reads TGTGCCAGCAGCTCCGGGACAGGGTTCTACGAGCAGTACTTC.

This sequence joins TRBV7-2 and TRBJ2-1, with 7 positions matching TRBD2. Germline CDR1 is SGHTA and CDR2 is FQGNSA. The CDR3 has 15 residues. V lost 2 bases, J lost 5 bases, and 6 bases stayed unmatched. The CDR3 region has the DNA TGTGCCAGCAGCTTAAGGGGACTAAACAACAATGAGCAGTTCTTC. Translation gives CASSLRGLNNNEQFF.

CDR3 region: CAWERGQETQYF. The CDR3 coding sequence is TGTGCCTGGGAGCGGGGGCAAGAGACCCAGTACTTC. The chain couples TRBV30 to TRBJ2-5; 8 bases fit TRBD2. This CDR3 is 12 amino acids long. J gave up 2 bases and V 5 bases, and 1 base lay outside the gene matches. Germline V gives CDR1 GTSNPN, CDR2 SVGIG (reference sequence).

The chain combines TRBV11-3 with TRBJ2-1; 8 bases are shared with TRBD2. Germline V gives CDR1 SGHNT, CDR2 YENEEA. V gave up 5 bases and J gave up 10 bases; unmatched junction bases: 7. The CDR3 runs 13 residues. CDR3 sequence: CASSPSGRTEQFF. DNA for the CDR3: TGTGCCAGCAGCCCGAGCGGGAGAACCGAGCAGTTCTTC. Full variable domain (missing parts from reference TRBV11-3 and TRBJ2-1): EAGVVQSPRYKIIEKKQPVAFWCNPISGHNTLYWYLQNLGQGPELLIRYENEEAVDDSQLPKDRFSAERLKGVDSTLKIQPAELGDSAVYLCASSPSGRTEQFFGPGTRLTVL.

This clone was detected once. The DNA for the CDR3 is TGTGCCAGTAAAAGAGGAGAGGGCGGCTATAGCAATCAGCCCCAGCATTTT. As protein: CASKRGEGGYSNQPQHF. V and J are TRBV19 and TRBJ1-5; D unresolved. Trimming stripped 7 bases from V and 0 bases from J, with 19 bases between. CDR1 and CDR2 from the germline V gene are LNHDA and SQIVND (reference sequence). This CDR3 contains 17 residues.

V gene TRBV9 combines with J gene TRBJ1-5, with 8 bases lining up with TRBD1. V lost 2 bases to trimming and J lost 5 bases; unmatched junction nucleotides: 0. Germline CDR1 reads SGDLS; CDR2 reads YYNGEE. The CDR3 is made up of 13 amino acids. CDR3 amino acids: CASSVGQDQPQHF. For the CDR3, the DNA is TGTGCCAGCAGCGTGGGACAGGATCAGCCCCAGCATTTT.

V usage is TRBV7-2 and J usage is TRBJ1-3; tentative D call: TRBD1 (5 bases). Germline loops: CDR1 SGHTA, CDR2 FQGNSA. Trimming shortened V by 6 bases and J by 7 bases, and 13 bases separated the two germline ends. There are 13 residues in the CDR3. For the CDR3, the DNA is TGTGCCAGCAGTTCGAGCCCAGGGAACACCATATATTTT. Translating gives CASSSSPGNTIYF.

In its sample, this clone was seen a few times. The V gene is TRBV7-2, the J gene TRBJ1-1; D is uncertain. V was shortened by 3 bases and J by 3 bases, with 2 bases between the two germline ends. The CDR3 sequence is 11 residues long. The V gene's germline CDR1 is SGHTA and CDR2 FQGNSA. The CDR3 loop is CASSFDTEAFF. The CDR3 DNA reads TGTGCCAGCAGCTTCGACACTGAAGCTTTCTTT.

This chain joins TRBV6-5 and TRBJ1-2; 9 positions match TRBD1. From germline, CDR1 is MNHEY and CDR2 SVGAGI. V shed 4 bases and J 6 bases; nucleotides not matched to a gene: 12. This CDR3 is built from 16 residues. The DNA for the CDR3 is TGTGCCAGCAGTTTTATTATGGGACAGGGACCGCATGGCTACACCTTC. Translation gives CASSFIMGQGPHGYTF.

CDR3 region: CASSTNPTGNTGELFF. The CDR3 DNA reads TGTGCCAGCAGCACAAACCCAACGGGGAACACCGGGGAGCTGTTTTTT. The genes are TRBV7-3 and TRBJ2-2; D is uncertain. Germline loops: CDR1 SGHTA, CDR2 FQGTGA. The CDR3 consists of 16 residues. V was shortened by 5 bases and J by 1 base, with 14 bases between the two germline ends.

The chain has TRBV7-8 and TRBJ2-1; 9 bases align to TRBD2. CDR1 is SGHVS, CDR2 FQNEAQ, per germline. The CDR3 is 17 residues long. Trimming cost V 5 bases and J 3 bases; bases outside gene matches: 11. CDR3 DNA: TGTGCCAGCAGCCCTCCCCTCCGAGCGGGAGGCTACAATGAGCAGTTCTTC. Translation: CASSPPLRAGGYNEQFF. The full variable domain, completed using reference TRBV7-8 and TRBJ2-1, is GAGVSQSPRYKVAKRGQDVALRCDPISGHVSLFWYQQALGQGPEFLTYFQNEAQLDKSGLPSDRFFAERPEGSVSTLKIQRTQQEDSAVYLCASSPPLRAGGYNEQFFGPGTRLTVL.

The chain links TRBV23-1 to TRBJ1-1, with 9 bases matching TRBD1. TRBV23-1 is an ORF; its function is uncertain. This CDR3 comprises 18 residues. Trimming took 3 bases from V and 4 from J; bases not matched to a gene: 15. CDR3 in DNA: TGCGCCAGCAGTCATGGGGACCGTAACAGGGGGCTCAGCACTGAAGCTTTCTTT. Encoded protein: CASSHGDRNRGLSTEAFF.

This clone was found a few times. The chain is built from TRBV6-2 or TRBV6-3 and TRBJ1-1; no clear D. The germline CDR1 and CDR2 sequences are MNHEY and SVGEGT. Between the trimmed V and J ends, which lost 2 bases and 0 bases, there was a span of 7 bases. The CDR3 has 14 residues. In DNA form, the CDR3 reads TGTGCCAGCAGTTACAGTGCGCTGAACACTGAAGCTTTCTTT. Its translation: CASSYSALNTEAFF.